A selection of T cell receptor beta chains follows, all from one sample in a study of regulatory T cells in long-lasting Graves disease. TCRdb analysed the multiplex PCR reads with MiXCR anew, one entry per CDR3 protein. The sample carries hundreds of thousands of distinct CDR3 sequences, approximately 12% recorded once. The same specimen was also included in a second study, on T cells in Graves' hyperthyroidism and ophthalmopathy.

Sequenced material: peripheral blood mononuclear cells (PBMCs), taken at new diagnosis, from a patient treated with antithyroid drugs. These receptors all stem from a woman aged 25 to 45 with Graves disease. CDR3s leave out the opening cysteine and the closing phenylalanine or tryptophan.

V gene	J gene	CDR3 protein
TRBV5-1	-	TSTPGAGGIGETQY
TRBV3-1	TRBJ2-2	ASSQVKRGSGELF
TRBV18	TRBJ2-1	ASSLFSGQTVNNEQF
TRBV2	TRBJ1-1	ASWEPTGLDDTEAF
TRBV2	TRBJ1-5	ASSETAIQPQH
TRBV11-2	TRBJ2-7	ASSFGGGNSYEQY
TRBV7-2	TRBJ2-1	ASSLVVEQF
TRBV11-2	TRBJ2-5	ASSLAQAPVIAQY
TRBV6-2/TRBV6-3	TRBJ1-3	ASSYVYPGDSGNTIY
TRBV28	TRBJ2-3	ASSLGVAGFSTDTQY
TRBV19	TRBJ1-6	ASSIEVGNNSPLH
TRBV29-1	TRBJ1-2	SVEEATNYGYT
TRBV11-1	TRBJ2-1	ASSLDSTGSGLVAGYNEQF
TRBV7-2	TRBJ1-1	ASSQGVMNTEAF
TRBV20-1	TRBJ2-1	SARDRTSGRDEQF
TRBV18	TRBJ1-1	ASSPHSDTEAF
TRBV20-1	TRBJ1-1	SARSWDRGDTEAF
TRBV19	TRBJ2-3	ASRREGPTDTQY
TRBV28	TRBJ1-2	ASSSGTPEWGGFYGYT
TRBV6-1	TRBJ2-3	ASRPTSGYTDTQY
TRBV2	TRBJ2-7	ASSFPGVYEQY
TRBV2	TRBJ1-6	ASKAGSPLH
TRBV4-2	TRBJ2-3	ASSQAPALGSGSWGY
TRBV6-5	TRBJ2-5	ASSSLGRTGETQY
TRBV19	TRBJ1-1	ASKMALANTEAF
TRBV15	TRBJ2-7	ATSQEGTAYEQY
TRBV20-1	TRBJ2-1	SAWLKDYNEQF